This T cell receptor beta chain was found in a study of blood T cell repertoires in COVID-19. Study-wide context: The study drew acute and convalescent COVID-19 samples from the United States, Italy and Spain.

Clones were sequenced by immunoSEQ multiplex PCR, and TCRdb holds only the in-frame ones, with some missing. Seen here are 100,000 to 150,000 clones, 75% to 90% observed once, and the top ten hold 2% to 2.5%. Germline V gene lookup returns CDR1 KGHDR and CDR2 SFDVKD. The CDR3 extends over 16 amino acids. Trimming stripped 4 bases from V and 0 bases from J, with 12 bases between. Participants, about 18 to 90 years old, spanned some 23 US areas. Cohort assignment relied on participant-reported clinical history. Recovered status applied to Cohort 3 donors who had two consecutive negative PCRs. It also applied to those with clearance or with symptom resolution.

The TCR sequence derives from a woman between 45 and 65 years old who had recovered from COVID-19. The gene calls are TRBV24-1 and TRBJ1-5; D gene ambiguous. Specimen: PBMCs or T cells enriched from blood (not recorded which). The CDR3 DNA follows: TGTGCCACCAGTGACTTTGACGGAGATAGCAATCAGCCCCAGCATTTT. This gives the protein CATSDFDGDSNQPQHF.